This T cell receptor beta chain was captured in a study of blood T cell repertoires in COVID-19. Germline CDR1 is LNHNV and CDR2 is YYDKDF (reference sequence). Unmatched junction bases numbered 16, after V lost 5 bases and J lost 8 bases. The CDR3 is 17 amino acids. The table came from immunoSEQ multiplex PCR; TCRdb's copy has only in-frame clones and leaves some out. Of approximately 250,000 clones in the sample, around 83% were seen once. The specimen sequenced was peripheral blood. The chain has TRBV15 and TRBJ1-2, with 11 bases matching TRBD1. The origin of this receptor is a middle-aged man with acute or convalescent COVID-19. The CDR3 coding sequence is TGTGCCACCAGCCCAGGACAGGGGGCTCTTTCTCCTATCGGCTACACCTTC. This encodes CATSPGQGALSPIGYTF.